The next 16 T cell receptor beta chains were all read from a single sample in a study of technical replicates of blood from a handful of donors. Here immunoSEQ multiplex PCR was the method, and the copy in TCRdb shows in-frame clones only, minus some. This table has under 90,000 clones, roughly 94% appearing once. The sequenced sample consisted of T cells isolated from PBMCs. These receptors were obtained from a human donor in good health.

V usage is TRBV7-7 and J usage is TRBJ2-3; D perhaps matches TRBD2 (5 bases). Germline CDR1 and CDR2: SSHAT and FNYEAQ (reference sequence). The CDR3 has 15 amino acids. Trimming stripped 5 bases from V and 2 bases from J, with 14 bases between. CDR3 amino acids: CASSPAAGYTDTQYF. DNA of the CDR3: TGTGCCAGCAGCCCTGCCGCGGGCTACACAGATACGCAGTATTTT.

The chain uses TRBV7-3 and TRBJ1-3; 7 nucleotides match TRBD1. After removal of 4 bases from V and 1 base from J, the junction contained 4 bases not matched to a gene. CDR3 length: 15 amino acids. The germline CDR1 and CDR2 sequences are SGHTA and FQGTGA. This CDR3 reads CASSSQGGSGNTIYF. The CDR3 DNA is TGTGCCAGCAGCTCCCAGGGGGGATCTGGAAACACCATATATTTT.

This chain joins TRBV13 and TRBJ2-3; 7 bases are a match to TRBD2. This CDR3 region has 16 residues. Germline V CDR1 and CDR2: PRHDT, FYEKMQ (reference sequence). The J segment lost 4 bases and the V segment lost 0 bases, leaving 7 bases of the junction unmatched. The chain's CDR3 is CASSLGRPGGSDTQYF. In DNA form, the CDR3 reads TGTGCCAGCAGCTTAGGGAGACCCGGGGGGTCAGATACGCAGTATTTT.

The chain carries TRBV6-5 and TRBJ1-2; D is uncertain. The V end lost 6 bases, the J end lost 0 bases, and 11 bases lay between the germline ends. CDR1 is MNHEY, CDR2 SVGAGI, per germline. The CDR3 has 14 residues. Here the CDR3 DNA reads TGTGCCAGCAGCCCTCTGCGAGCTAACTATGGCTACACCTTC. It codes for CASSPLRANYGYTF.

The J gene is TRBJ1-3, the V gene TRBV5-4; possibly TRBD1 for D (6 bases). This CDR3 comprises 16 residues. Between the trimmed V and J ends, which lost 4 bases and 0 bases, there was a span of 14 bases. The germline CDR1 and CDR2 sequences are SGHNT and YYREEE (reference sequence). The CDR3 bases are TGTGCCAGCAGCCCGTCTACAGGGCGCTCTGGAAACACCATATATTTT. Translated: CASSPSTGRSGNTIYF.

The rearrangement links TRBV10-3 to TRBJ2-1; TRBD2 aligns across 8 bases. V lost 4 bases to trimming and J lost 1 base; unmatched junction nucleotides: 6. This CDR3 has 16 amino acids. From germline, CDR1 is ENHRY and CDR2 SYGVKD. The DNA of the CDR3 is TGTGCCATCAGTGGGGCTAGCGGGTTATCCTACAATGAGCAGTTCTTC. This sequence encodes CAISGASGLSYNEQFF.

The chain is built from TRBV6-5 and TRBJ2-7; D is possibly TRBD1 (5 bases). Trimming took 7 bases from V and 4 from J, leaving 17 bases between them. Germline V lookup: CDR1 MNHEY, CDR2 SVGAGI. The CDR3 is 14 amino acids. This chain's CDR3 is CASKGLTLGYEQYF. CDR3 sequence (DNA): TGTGCCAGCAAGGGGCTGACCCTGGGGTACGAGCAGTACTTC.

J is TRBJ2-3 and V is TRBV19, with D possibly being TRBD1 (6 bases). This CDR3 is 14 amino acids long. The V gene's germline CDR1 is LNHDA and CDR2 SQIVND (reference sequence). The V end lost 3 bases, the J end lost 2 bases, and 9 bases lay between the germline ends. CDR3 sequence (DNA): TGTGCCAGTAGTATCGGACAGTCCACAGATACGCAGTATTTT. Amino acids: CASSIGQSTDTQYF.

The rearrangement joins TRBV4-2 to TRBJ2-7; TRBD2 matches 10 bases. The J segment lost 4 bases and the V segment lost 4 bases, leaving 10 bases of the junction unmatched. This CDR3 region has 16 residues. Germline assignment: CDR1 LGHNA and CDR2 YNFKEQ. The CDR3 reads CASSPHLASGRYEQYF. DNA for the CDR3: TGTGCCAGCAGCCCCCACCTGGCTAGCGGGAGATACGAGCAGTACTTC.

The chain has TRBV29-1 and TRBJ1-3; no clear D. The CDR3 spans 14 residues. V gave up 4 bases and J gave up 0 bases, with 10 bases separating them. From germline, CDR1 is SQVTM and CDR2 ANQGSEA. This chain's CDR3 is CSVVWLLSGNTIYF. In nucleotides, the CDR3 is TGCAGCGTTGTTTGGCTCCTCTCTGGAAACACCATATATTTT. The full variable domain, its missing parts supplied by reference TRBV29-1 and TRBJ1-3, is SAVISQKPSRDICQRGTSLTIQCQVDSQVTMMFWYRQQPGQSLTLIATANQGSEATYESGFVIDKFPISRPNLTFSTLTVSNMSPEDSSIYLCSVVWLLSGNTIYFGEGSWLTVV.

This chain uses TRBV20-1 with TRBJ2-7; D is undetermined. The V gene lost 0 bases and the J gene lost 5 bases, with 5 bases spanning the gap. There are 11 residues in the CDR3. CDR1 is DFQATT and CDR2 is SNEGSKA in the germline V gene (reference sequence). CDR3 nucleotide sequence: TGCAGTGCTAGAGATGGCCACGAGCAGTACTTC. Translation: CSARDGHEQYF.

The V and J genes are TRBV21-1 and TRBJ2-7; the table's D call TRBD1 went unverified against the DNA. TRBV21-1 is noted as a pseudogene. The CDR3 spans 15 residues. The CDR3 reads CASSAGQGKVYEQYF. CDR3 DNA: TGTGCCAGCAGCGCCGGACAGGGTAAGGTCTACGAGCAGTACTTC.

J is TRBJ2-3 and V is TRBV7-2, with TRBD2 matching over 10 bases. V was clipped by 1 base and J by 4 bases; unmatched bases: 5. The CDR3 is 16 amino acids. Germline V gene lookup returns CDR1 SGHTA and CDR2 FQGNSA. The CDR3 loop is CASSLGVAGGADTQYF. The CDR3 DNA sequence: TGTGCCAGCAGCTTAGGGGTAGCGGGAGGAGCAGATACGCAGTATTTT.

The chain uses TRBV7-9 and TRBJ1-1; maybe TRBD1 (6 bases). The CDR3 runs 14 residues. Trimming stripped 5 bases from V and 3 bases from J, with 13 bases between. Per the germline V gene, CDR1 is SEHNR and CDR2 is FQNEAQ (reference sequence). CDR3 DNA sequence: TGTGCCAGCAGCATCAGGGAGGGGGACACTGAAGCTTTCTTT. The encoded protein is CASSIREGDTEAFF. Full variable domain (rest looked up from reference TRBV7-9 and TRBJ1-1): DTGVSQNPRHKITKRGQNVTFRCDPISEHNRLYWYRQTLGQGPEFLTYFQNEAQLEKSRLLSDRFSAERPKGSFSTLEIQRTEQGDSAMYLCASSIREGDTEAFFGQGTRLTVV.

V and J are TRBV5-6 and TRBJ2-3, with a possible D match to TRBD2 (5 bases). The CDR3 consists of 15 residues. Trimming cost V 4 bases and J 2 bases, with 14 bases left between them. From germline, CDR1 is SGHDT and CDR2 YYEEEE. The CDR3 protein is CASSRIGLFTDTQYF. The DNA of the CDR3 is TGTGCCAGCAGCCGAATAGGACTTTTCACAGATACGCAGTATTTT.

The chain links TRBV6-6 to TRBJ2-1, with TRBD1 identical over 12 bases. The CDR3 contains 15 residues. Germline CDR1 MNHNY, CDR2 SVGAGI (reference sequence). J gave up 8 bases and V 6 bases, and 8 bases lay outside the gene matches. CDR3 DNA sequence: TGTGCCAGCAGCTTCGGGACAGGGGGCTTGGATGAGCAGTTCTTC. Its translation: CASSFGTGGLDEQFF.